The sequence of this T cell receptor beta chain was determined in a study of T-cell memory formation after mild COVID-19. Overall study findings and caveats: The second-wave clones peaking on day 37 were not confirmed as SARS-CoV-2-specific.

Concerning this clonotype itself: The antigen remains undetermined.

Trimming stripped 4 bases from V and 3 bases from J, with 12 bases between. This CDR3 comprises 15 residues. CDR1 is MGHRA and CDR2 is YSYEKL in the germline V gene. A single record per CDR3 protein comes from TCRdb applying MiXCR to the 5' RACE reads. The top ten hold around a fifth of the sample, which has 380,000 or so distinct CDR3 sequences, approximately 15% seen once. V and J are TRBV4-1 and TRBJ1-4; D might be TRBD1 (6 bases). Sequenced input: PBMCs or a T cell subset sorted from them (not recorded which). The TCR was taken from a man between 18 and 35 years old who had mild COVID-19 (a few samples of this study predate the infection). Cell type and time point are not known. This CDR3 reads CASSRGQRANEKLFF. CDR3 DNA sequence: TGCGCCAGCAGCCGTGGACAGCGAGCTAATGAAAAACTGTTTTTT.